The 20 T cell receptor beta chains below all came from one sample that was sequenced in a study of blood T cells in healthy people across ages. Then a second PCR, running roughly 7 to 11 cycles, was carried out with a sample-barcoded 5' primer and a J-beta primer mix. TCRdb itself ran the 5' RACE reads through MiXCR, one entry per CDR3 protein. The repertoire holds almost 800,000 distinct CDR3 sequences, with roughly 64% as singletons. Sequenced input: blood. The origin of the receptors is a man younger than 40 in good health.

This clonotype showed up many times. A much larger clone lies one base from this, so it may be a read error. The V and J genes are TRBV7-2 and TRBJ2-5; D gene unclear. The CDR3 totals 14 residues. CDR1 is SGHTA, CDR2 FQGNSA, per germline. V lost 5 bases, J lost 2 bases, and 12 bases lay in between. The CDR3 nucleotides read TGTGCCAGCAGCGCGTATAGAGAACAAGAGACCCAGTACTTC. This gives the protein CASSAYREQETQYF.

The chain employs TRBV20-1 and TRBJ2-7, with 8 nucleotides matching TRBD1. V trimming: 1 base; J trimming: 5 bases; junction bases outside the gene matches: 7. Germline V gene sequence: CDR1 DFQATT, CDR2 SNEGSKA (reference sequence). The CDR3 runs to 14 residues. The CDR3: CSARAGGPGDEQYF. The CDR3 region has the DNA TGCAGTGCTAGAGCAGGGGGCCCCGGGGACGAGCAGTACTTC.

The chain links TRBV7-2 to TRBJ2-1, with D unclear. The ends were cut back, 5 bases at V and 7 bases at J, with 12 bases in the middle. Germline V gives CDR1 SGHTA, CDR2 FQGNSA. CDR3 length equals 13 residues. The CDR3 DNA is TGTGCCAGCAGCAACCAACCCCAGAATGAGCAGTTCTTC. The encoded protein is CASSNQPQNEQFF. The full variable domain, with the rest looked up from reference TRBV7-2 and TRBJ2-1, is GAGVSQSPSNKVTEKGKDVELRCDPISGHTALYWYRQSLGQGLEFLIYFQGNSAPDKSGLPSDRFSAERTGGSVSTLTIQRTQQEDSAVYLCASSNQPQNEQFFGPGTRLTVL.

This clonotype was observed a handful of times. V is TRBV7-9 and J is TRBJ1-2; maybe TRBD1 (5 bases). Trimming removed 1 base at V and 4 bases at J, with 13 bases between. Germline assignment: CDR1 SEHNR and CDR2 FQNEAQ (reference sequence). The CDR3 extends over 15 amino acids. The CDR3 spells CASSLDPGGTYGYTF. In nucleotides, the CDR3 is TGTGCCAGCAGCTTAGATCCCGGGGGTACCTATGGCTACACCTTC.

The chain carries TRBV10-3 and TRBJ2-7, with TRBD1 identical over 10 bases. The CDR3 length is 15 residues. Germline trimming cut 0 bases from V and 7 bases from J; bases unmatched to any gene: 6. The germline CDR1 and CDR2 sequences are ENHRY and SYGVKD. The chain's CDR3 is CAISESGQGSSEQYF. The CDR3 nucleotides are TGTGCCATCAGTGAGTCGGGACAGGGGTCTTCTGAGCAGTACTTC.

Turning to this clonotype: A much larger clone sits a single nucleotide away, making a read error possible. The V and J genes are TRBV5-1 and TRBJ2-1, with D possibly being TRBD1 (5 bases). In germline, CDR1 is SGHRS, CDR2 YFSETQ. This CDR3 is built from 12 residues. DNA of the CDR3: TGCGCCAGCAGCTTGCGCAGGGATGAGCGGTTCTTC. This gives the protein CASSLRRDERFF.

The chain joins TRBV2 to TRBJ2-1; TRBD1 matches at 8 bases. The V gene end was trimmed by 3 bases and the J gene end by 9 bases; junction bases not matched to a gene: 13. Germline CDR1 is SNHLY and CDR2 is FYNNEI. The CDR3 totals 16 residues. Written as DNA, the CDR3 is TGTGCCAGCAGTGATCCGCCAGTCCAGGGGGCAATTGAGCAGTTCTTC. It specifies CASSDPPVQGAIEQFF.

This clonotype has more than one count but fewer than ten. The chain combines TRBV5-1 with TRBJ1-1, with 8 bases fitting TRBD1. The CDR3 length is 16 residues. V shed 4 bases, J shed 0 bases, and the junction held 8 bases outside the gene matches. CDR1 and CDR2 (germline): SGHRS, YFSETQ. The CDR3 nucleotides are TGCGCCAGCAGCCCCGGGACAGGAACCTTGAACACTGAAGCTTTCTTT. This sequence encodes CASSPGTGTLNTEAFF.

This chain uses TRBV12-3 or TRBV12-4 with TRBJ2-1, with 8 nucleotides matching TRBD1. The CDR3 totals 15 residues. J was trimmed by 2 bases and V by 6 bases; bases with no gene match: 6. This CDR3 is CASSSNRGAYNEQFF. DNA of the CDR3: TGTGCCAGCAGCTCTAACAGGGGGGCCTACAATGAGCAGTTCTTC.

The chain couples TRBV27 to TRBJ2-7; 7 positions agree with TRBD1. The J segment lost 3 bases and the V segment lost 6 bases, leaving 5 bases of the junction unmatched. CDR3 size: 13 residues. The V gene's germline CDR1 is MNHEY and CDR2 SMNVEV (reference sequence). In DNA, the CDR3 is TGTGCCAGCAGAGTCACAGGGGACTACGAGCAGTACTTC. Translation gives CASRVTGDYEQYF.

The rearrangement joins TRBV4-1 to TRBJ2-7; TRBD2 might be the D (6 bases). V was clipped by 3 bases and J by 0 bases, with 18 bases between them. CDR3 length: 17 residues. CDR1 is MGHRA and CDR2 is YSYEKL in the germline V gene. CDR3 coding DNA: TGCGCCAGCAGCCATTCTCAAAGGGAGGCGAGCTCCTACGAGCAGTACTTC. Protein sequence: CASSHSQREASSYEQYF.

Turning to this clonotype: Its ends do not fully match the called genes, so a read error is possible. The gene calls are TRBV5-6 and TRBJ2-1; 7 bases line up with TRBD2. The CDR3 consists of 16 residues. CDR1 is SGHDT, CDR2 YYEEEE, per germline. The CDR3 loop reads CASSLAGAGVYNKQFF. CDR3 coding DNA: TGTGCCAGCAGCTTGGCCGGGGCGGGGGTCTACAATAAGCAGTTCTTC.

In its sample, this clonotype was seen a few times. CDR3 residues: CSASVAGQNYEQYF. CDR3 sequence (DNA): TGCAGTGCTAGTGTAGCGGGACAGAACTACGAGCAGTACTTC. V and J are TRBV20-1 and TRBJ2-7; D possibly corresponds to TRBD2 (8 bases). This CDR3 region has 14 residues. The V and J ends lost 3 bases and 3 bases respectively, with 15 bases between them. The germline V gene encodes CDR1 DFQATT and CDR2 SNEGSKA (reference sequence).

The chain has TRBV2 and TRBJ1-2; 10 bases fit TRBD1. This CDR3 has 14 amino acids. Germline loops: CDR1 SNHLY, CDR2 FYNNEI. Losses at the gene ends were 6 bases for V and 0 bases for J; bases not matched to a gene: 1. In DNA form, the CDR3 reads TGTGCCAGCAGAGGACAGGGGGCTAACTATGGCTACACCTTC. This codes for CASRGQGANYGYTF.

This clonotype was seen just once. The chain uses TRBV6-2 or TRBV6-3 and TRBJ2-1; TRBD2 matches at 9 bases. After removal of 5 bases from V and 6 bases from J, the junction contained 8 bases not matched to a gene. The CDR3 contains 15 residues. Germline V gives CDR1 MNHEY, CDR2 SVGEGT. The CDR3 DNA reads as TGTGCCAGCAGTATAGCGGGAGCCCGGAGCAATGAGCAGTTCTTC. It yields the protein CASSIAGARSNEQFF.

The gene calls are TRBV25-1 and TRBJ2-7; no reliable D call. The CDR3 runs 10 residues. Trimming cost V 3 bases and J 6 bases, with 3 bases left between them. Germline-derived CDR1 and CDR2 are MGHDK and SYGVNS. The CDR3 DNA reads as TGTGCCAGCAGTGATTCCGAGCAGTACTTC. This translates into CASSDSEQYF.

For the CDR3, the DNA is TGTGCCAGCAGTGTCGCTAGCGGTGCCACAGATACGCAGTATTTT. Translating it yields CASSVASGATDTQYF. The gene calls are TRBV2 and TRBJ2-3; 7 bases fit TRBD2. The germline CDR1 and CDR2 sequences are SNHLY and FYNNEI. The junction had 6 bases not matched to a gene; V was cut back by 4 bases and J by 2 bases. The CDR3 runs to 15 residues.

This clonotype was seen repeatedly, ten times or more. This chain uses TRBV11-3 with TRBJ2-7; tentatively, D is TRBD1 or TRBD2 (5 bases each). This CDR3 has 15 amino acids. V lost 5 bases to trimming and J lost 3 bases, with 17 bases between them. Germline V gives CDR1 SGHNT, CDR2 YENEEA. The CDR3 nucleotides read TGTGCCAGCAGCCCCGGTGGGGGATTCAGCTACGAGCAGTACTTC. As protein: CASSPGGGFSYEQYF.

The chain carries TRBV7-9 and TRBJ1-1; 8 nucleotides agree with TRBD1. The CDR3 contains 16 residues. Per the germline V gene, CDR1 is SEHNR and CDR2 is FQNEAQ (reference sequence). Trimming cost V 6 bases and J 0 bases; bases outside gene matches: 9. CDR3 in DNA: TGTGCCAGCAGGTCGGACAGGGTGCTAATGAACACTGAAGCTTTCTTT. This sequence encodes CASRSDRVLMNTEAFF.

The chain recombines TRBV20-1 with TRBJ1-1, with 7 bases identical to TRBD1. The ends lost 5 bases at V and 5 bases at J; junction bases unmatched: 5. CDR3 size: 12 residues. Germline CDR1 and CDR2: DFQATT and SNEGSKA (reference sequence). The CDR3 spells CSAPRGRTEAFF. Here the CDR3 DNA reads TGCAGTGCTCCCAGGGGGAGAACTGAAGCTTTCTTT.